A selection of T cell receptor beta chains follows, all from one sample in a study of technical replicates of blood from several donors. Clones were sequenced by immunoSEQ multiplex PCR, and TCRdb holds only the in-frame ones, with some missing. The repertoire consists of about 80,000 clones, with 91% occurring once and the leading ten covering about 0.39%. The material sequenced was T cells isolated from PBMCs. These receptor sequences come from a human donor in good health. CDR3s include the opening cysteine and the closing phenylalanine or tryptophan. D genes are given only for firm matches. A row's size may be missing; if present it is once, few, many or a size class.

v_gene	d_gene	j_gene	abundance	CDR3aa
TRBV6-4	TRBD1	TRBJ1-1	.	CASSDSGQGNTEAFF
TRBV5-6	TRBD1	TRBJ1-2	.	CASSWTGWYGYTF
TRBV6-5	.	TRBJ2-7	.	CASSYSGGPYEQYF
TRBV5-1	.	TRBJ2-7	.	CASSLEIRGSYEQYF
TRBV29-1	.	TRBJ1-1	few	CSVEKAGNTEAFF
TRBV7-6	.	TRBJ1-5	.	CASSLMTGNQPQHF
TRBV6-1	.	TRBJ1-2	once	CASSWESGDYGHTF
TRBV28	TRBD2	TRBJ2-7	.	CASNLLAGGDEQYF
TRBV9	.	TRBJ2-1	.	CASGGTTNEQFF
TRBV4-1	TRBD2	TRBJ2-7	.	CASSQGAAGGPYEQYF
TRBV10-3	.	TRBJ2-7	.	CAISEEGGGQPYEQYF
TRBV2	.	TRBJ2-1	.	CASKASVNNEQFF
TRBV5-4	TRBD2	TRBJ2-5	.	CASSPGLYQETQYF
TRBV6-5	.	TRBJ1-4	.	CASSYYFGEKLFF
TRBV4-1	.	TRBJ1-1	.	CASSQDEGGMTEAFF
TRBV10-3	TRBD1	TRBJ2-5	.	CAISGRDRADQETQYF
TRBV28	.	TRBJ2-7	.	CASRAGGTYEQYF
TRBV5-6	.	TRBJ1-2	.	CASSLTWGSRVNYGYTF
TRBV11-3	.	TRBJ1-1	.	CASSLGVTGSNTEAFF
TRBV5-4	TRBD1	TRBJ2-7	.	CASSFGFGTGYEQYF
TRBV19	TRBD1	TRBJ1-2	.	CASSTSGTGGFSYYGYTF
TRBV7-2	TRBD2	TRBJ2-7	.	CASSLSLGTSGSLYEQYF
TRBV7-8	.	TRBJ2-5	once	CASSSWTFQETQYF
TRBV18	.	TRBJ1-1	once	CASSLGGIMNTEAFF
TRBV19	TRBD1	TRBJ2-1	once	CASSEFRDRGLNEQFF
TRBV7-9	TRBD2	TRBJ2-5	.	CASSSPMIPKAGDYETQYF
TRBV27	TRBD2	TRBJ2-7	.	CASSLLAGVEYF
TRBV13	.	TRBJ1-1	.	CASSLIVGPTEAFF
TRBV4-3	.	TRBJ2-5	.	CASSQEEKLETQYF
TRBV29-1	.	TRBJ2-2	.	CSVRTDTGELFF
TRBV5-6	TRBD2	TRBJ2-1	.	CASSPGTSREGSEQFF
TRBV7-6	TRBD1	TRBJ2-7	.	CASSLGGTGVLGYEQYF
TRBV4-1	TRBD1	TRBJ2-7	.	CASSQGTGTYEQYF
TRBV5-1	TRBD2	TRBJ2-1	.	CASSLEGGRVYNEQFF
TRBV10-3	.	TRBJ2-7	.	CAIRKRGQLSYEQYF
TRBV5-1	.	TRBJ2-7	.	CASSSGLAYEQYF